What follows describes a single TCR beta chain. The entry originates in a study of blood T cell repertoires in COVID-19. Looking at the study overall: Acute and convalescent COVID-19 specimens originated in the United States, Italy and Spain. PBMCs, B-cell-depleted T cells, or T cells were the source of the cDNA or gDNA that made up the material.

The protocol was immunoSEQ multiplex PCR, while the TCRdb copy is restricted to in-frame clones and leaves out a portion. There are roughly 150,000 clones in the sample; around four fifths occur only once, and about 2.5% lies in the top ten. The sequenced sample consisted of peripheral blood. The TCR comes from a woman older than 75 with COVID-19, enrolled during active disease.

CDR3 loop: CASSYQQGDYGYTF. The CDR3 DNA follows: TGTGCCAGCAGTTACCAACAGGGGGACTATGGCTACACCTTC. This chain connects TRBV6-6 to TRBJ1-2, with 8 nucleotides matching TRBD1. J gave up 3 bases and V 2 bases, and 2 bases lay outside the gene matches. Germline CDR1 reads MNHNY; CDR2 reads SVGAGI (reference sequence). The CDR3 extends over 14 amino acids.